Presented here are 22 T cell receptor beta chains from one specimen sequenced in a study of blood T cell repertoires in COVID-19 (dated by TCRdb to 2020 to 2022). The protocol used for the library was the immunoSEQ multiplex PCR assay. In TCRdb, the immuneACCESS table is reduced to in-frame sequences with V and J assigned. These tables do not hold every clone; where another copy was compared, an unresolved V gene accounts for under half, and the others remain unexplained. Counted in this sample were some 240,000 clones; roughly 80% of them appeared once. Around 4.1% of the sample is in the top ten clones. Sequences were obtained from PBMCs or T cells enriched from blood (not recorded which). These receptor sequences come from a man younger than 45 with acute COVID-19.

The rearrangement uses TRBV19 and TRBJ1-5; 7 bases are shared with TRBD1. This CDR3 has 15 residues. The J segment lost 6 bases and the V segment lost 7 bases, leaving 12 bases of the junction unmatched. CDR1 and CDR2 from the germline V gene are LNHDA and SQIVND (reference sequence). The CDR3: CASNLRQGAGQPQHF. As DNA, the CDR3 is TGTGCCAGTAATCTCAGACAGGGCGCGGGTCAGCCCCAGCATTTT.

The rearrangement joins TRBV27 to TRBJ2-1; D may be TRBD2 (6 bases). This CDR3 is 16 amino acids long. V lost 3 bases to trimming and J lost 6 bases, with 18 bases between them. Germline CDR1 and CDR2: MNHEY and SMNVEV (reference sequence). The CDR3 nucleotides are TGTGCCAGCAGTTTGAGCGGCCGGGGGAACGTCAATGAGCAGTTCTTC. It specifies CASSLSGRGNVNEQFF.

The chain employs TRBV4-3 and TRBJ1-2; D remains unclear. Trimming removed 0 bases at V and 4 bases at J, with 18 bases between. Per germline, CDR1 LGHNA and CDR2 YSLEER. CDR3 size: 17 residues. CDR3 protein: CASSQDLESTTGYGYTF. The CDR3 nucleotides read TGCGCCAGCAGCCAAGATTTAGAGTCTACCACTGGCTATGGCTACACCTTC.

The rearrangement links TRBV19 to TRBJ2-1; 7 bases line up with TRBD2. From germline, CDR1 is LNHDA and CDR2 SQIVND (reference sequence). This CDR3 is 15 amino acids long. The trim removed 3 bases at V and 2 bases at J, leaving 4 bases unmatched. CDR3 amino acids: CASSMGGSPYNEQFF. CDR3 nucleotides: TGTGCCAGTAGTATGGGCGGGAGCCCCTACAATGAGCAGTTCTTC.

This clone was counted a single time. The chain employs TRBV14 and TRBJ2-3; TRBD1 aligns across 9 bases. Trimming at V came to 4 bases and at J to 3 bases, leaving 2 bases not matched to a gene. In germline, CDR1 is SGHDN, CDR2 FVKESK. The CDR3 consists of 14 residues. The CDR3 DNA reads as TGTGCCAGCAGCCGGGACAGGGCTACAGATACGCAGTATTTT. Its translation is CASSRDRATDTQYF.

The V gene is TRBV28, the J gene TRBJ2-4, with D tentatively TRBD1 (6 bases). Germline V lookup: CDR1 MDHEN, CDR2 SYDVKM. There are 13 residues in the CDR3. Trimming took off 2 bases at V and 8 bases at J, with 10 bases between the two ends. CDR3 in DNA: TGTGCCAGCAGTTTAACAGGGAAGGACATTCAGTACTTC. Its protein product is CASSLTGKDIQYF.

The J gene is TRBJ1-4, the V gene TRBV6-5, with 8 bases identical to TRBD1. Germline CDR1 MNHEY, CDR2 SVGAGI. The CDR3 length is 15 residues. After removal of 5 bases from V and 6 bases from J, the junction contained 8 bases not matched to a gene. CDR3 nucleotide sequence: TGTGCCAGCAGTACCCTGACAGGGGAAGATGAAAAACTGTTTTTT. Its protein product is CASSTLTGEDEKLFF.

The chain couples TRBV2 to TRBJ2-5; D is possibly TRBD1 (6 bases). Germline lookup yields CDR1 SNHLY and CDR2 FYNNEI. The CDR3 extends over 14 amino acids. Trimming shortened V by 9 bases and J by 7 bases, and 21 bases separated the two germline ends. CDR3 region: CASWRAGASATQYF. CDR3 DNA: TGTGCCAGTTGGCGGGCAGGGGCATCGGCGACCCAGTACTTC.

V is TRBV11-3 and J is TRBJ2-2; 9 bases fit TRBD1. CDR1 and CDR2 (germline): SGHNT, YENEEA. V gave up 5 bases and J gave up 6 bases; unmatched junction bases: 10. This CDR3 has 16 residues. The CDR3 sequence: CASSPGDRGVAGELFF. CDR3 sequence (DNA): TGTGCCAGCAGCCCAGGCGACAGGGGGGTAGCCGGGGAGCTGTTTTTT.

The chain is built from TRBV18 and TRBJ1-5, with 7 bases matching TRBD1. The germline V gene has CDR1 KGHSH and CDR2 LQKENI. The V and J ends lost 3 bases and 2 bases, in that order; junction bases with no gene match: 7. The CDR3 has 16 amino acids. The CDR3 sequence: CASSPSQGQGNQPQHF. The DNA for the CDR3 is TGTGCCAGCTCACCTTCCCAAGGACAGGGCAATCAGCCCCAGCATTTT.

This chain links TRBV12-3 or TRBV12-4 with TRBJ1-1, with 7 bases identical to TRBD1. This CDR3 has 13 residues. The V and J ends lost 4 bases and 4 bases, in that order; junction bases with no gene match: 3. CDR3 sequence (DNA): TGTGCCAGCAGTTCATACAGGGGCACTGAAGCTTTCTTT. This encodes CASSSYRGTEAFF.

The rearrangement links TRBV27 to TRBJ1-2; D possibly corresponds to TRBD1 (6 bases). CDR3 length: 16 amino acids. V lost 0 bases and J lost 4, with 15 bases in between. CDR1 MNHEY and CDR2 SMNVEV come from the germline V gene (reference sequence). The CDR3 sequence is CASSLSGGAKGYGYTF. In DNA, the CDR3 is TGTGCCAGCAGTTTATCGGGGGGGGCGAAGGGCTATGGCTACACCTTC.

V and J are TRBV3-1 (or the pseudogene TRBV3-2) and TRBJ1-3; a possible D gene is TRBD1 (5 bases). The CDR3 runs 17 residues. Deletions cut 6 bases from V and 0 bases from J, with 18 bases between. Germline V gives CDR1 LGHDT, CDR2 YNNKEL (reference sequence). CDR3 DNA sequence: TGTGCCAGCAGGTCGGTAGGGGTCGAGCTCTCTGGAAACACCATATATTTT. This codes for CASRSVGVELSGNTIYF.

The chain links TRBV19 to TRBJ1-1; D is ambiguous. The CDR3 has 15 residues. CDR1 LNHDA and CDR2 SQIVND come from the germline V gene (reference sequence). V was cut by 1 base and J by 1 base, with 10 bases left in between. The CDR3 coding sequence is TGTGCCAGTAGTATAGGCGGGTTCGGGAACACTGAAGCTTTCTTT. Protein product: CASSIGGFGNTEAFF. Together with reference TRBV19 and TRBJ1-1, the CDR3 gives the full variable domain: DGGITQSPKYLFRKEGQNVTLSCEQNLNHDAMYWYRQDPGQGLRLIYYSQIVNDFQKGDIAEGYSVSREKKESFPLTVTSAQKNPTAFYLCASSIGGFGNTEAFFGQGTRLTVV.

In DNA, the CDR3 is TGTGCCAGCAGGGAGACAGCCGCCGGTGGCTATGGCTACACCTTC. It translates to CASRETAAGGYGYTF. The genes are TRBV6-5 and TRBJ1-2, with D perhaps matching TRBD1 (5 bases). Between the trimmed V and J ends, which lost 6 bases and 4 bases, there was a span of 18 bases. Germline values: CDR1 MNHEY, CDR2 SVGAGI. This CDR3 region has 15 residues.

The gene calls are TRBV14 and TRBJ1-2; D remains unclear. CDR1 and CDR2 from the germline V gene are SGHDN and FVKESK. Trimming shortened V by 0 bases and J by 8 bases, and 16 bases separated the two germline ends. The CDR3 consists of 15 residues. The CDR3 region has the DNA TGTGCCAGCAGCCAAGAGACGGGGAGATCCCGAGGCTACACCTTC. This translates into CASSQETGRSRGYTF.

The table lists this clone with a few counts. This chain joins TRBV19 and TRBJ1-1; D is uncertain. Deletions cut 3 bases from V and 0 bases from J, with 8 bases between. Germline lookup yields CDR1 LNHDA and CDR2 SQIVND (reference sequence). This CDR3 has 14 amino acids. As DNA, the CDR3 is TGTGCCAGTAGTATTTTCGGGGTGAACACTGAAGCTTTCTTT. Encoded protein: CASSIFGVNTEAFF.

The chain uses TRBV9 and TRBJ2-2, with D perhaps matching TRBD2 (5 bases). The CDR3 totals 14 residues. V shed 0 bases and J shed 4 bases, with 7 bases lying between them. CDR1 SGDLS and CDR2 YYNGEE come from the germline V gene. DNA for the CDR3: TGTGCCAGCAGCGTAGTTCGGGGCACCGGGGAGCTGTTTTTT. It is translated as CASSVVRGTGELFF. Combining the CDR3 with reference TRBV9 and TRBJ2-2 gives the whole variable domain DSGVTQTPKHLITATGQRVTLRCSPRSGDLSVYWYQQSLDQGLQFLIQYYNGEERAKGNILERFSAQQFPDLHSELNLSSLELGDSALYFCASSVVRGTGELFFGEGSRLTVL.

The CDR3 loop reads CASSLLGKSGGGMNTEAFF. The CDR3 nucleotides are TGTGCCAGCTCTCTTTTGGGAAAATCAGGGGGCGGAATGAACACTGAAGCTTTCTTT. V gene TRBV18 combines with J gene TRBJ1-1, with 8 bases fitting TRBD1. The germline V gene has CDR1 KGHSH and CDR2 LQKENI. The CDR3 has 19 residues. Trimming took 6 bases from V and 0 from J; bases not matched to a gene: 18.

The chain couples TRBV3-1 (or the pseudogene TRBV3-2) to TRBJ2-1; tentatively, D is TRBD1 (5 bases). Germline CDR1 is LGHDT and CDR2 is YNNKEL (reference sequence). The CDR3 length is 13 residues. Trimming pared 4 bases from V and 9 bases from J, leaving 13 bases between. The CDR3 DNA sequence: TGTGCCAGCAGCCCCAGGGATTCGGGTGAGCAGTTCTTC. Its translation: CASSPRDSGEQFF.

The chain combines TRBV28 with TRBJ1-1; D gene unclear. The CDR3 has 12 amino acids. V was cut by 8 bases and J by 4 bases, with 11 bases left in between. The germline gives CDR1 MDHEN, CDR2 SYDVKM. CDR3 bases: TGTGCCAGCCACTCGCGGGGCACTGAAGCTTTCTTT. It specifies CASHSRGTEAFF.

The chain links TRBV7-8 to TRBJ2-3, with 12 nucleotides matching TRBD2. The CDR3 is 19 residues long. With 4 bases clipped from V and 0 bases from J, the junction kept 11 bases outside the gene matches. Germline CDR1 is SGHVS and CDR2 is FQNEAQ. The CDR3 DNA sequence: TGTGCCAGCAGCTCCTTCCTTTTGACTAGCGGGAGTAGCACAGATACGCAGTATTTT. Amino acid sequence: CASSSFLLTSGSSTDTQYF.